A selection of T cell receptor beta chains follows, all from one sample in a study of HIV-infected patients and healthy controls. MiXCR, run by TCRdb on the 5' RACE reads, gives a single entry per CDR3 protein. The profile shows under 15,000 distinct CDR3 sequences, about a tenth of them singletons. Sequencing was performed on blood. Receptors originate from an adult in good health. Each CDR3 is given with its conserved first and last residue. Each record gives: CDR3 DNA, CDR3 protein, V gene, clone size, D gene, J gene. A D gene is named only where the DNA matches it firmly. Rows give clone size only sometimes, using once, few, many, or a class for an expanded clone.

cdr3_nt: TGTGCCAGCAGTGAAGTGACAGATTTTAGGGCAGCCCAGCATTTT
cdr3_aa: CASSEVTDFRAAQHF
v_call: TRBV6-1
clone_size: medium-sized
d_call: NA
j_call: TRBJ1-5

cdr3_nt: TGCAGTGCTAGGGACAGGTCCTTATCACTCATGAACACTGAAGCTTTCTTT
cdr3_aa: CSARDRSLSLMNTEAFF
v_call: TRBV20-1
clone_size: NA
d_call: TRBD1
j_call: TRBJ1-1

cdr3_nt: TGCAGTGCAGACGCCGGGACAGGGGACGAGACCCAGTACTTC
cdr3_aa: CSADAGTGDETQYF
v_call: TRBV20-1
clone_size: few
d_call: TRBD1
j_call: TRBJ2-5

cdr3_nt: TGCAGTGCCCTAATGACTGAACCCGTCTACAATGAGCAGTTCTTC
cdr3_aa: CSALMTEPVYNEQFF
v_call: TRBV20-1
clone_size: NA
d_call: NA
j_call: TRBJ2-1

cdr3_nt: TGCAGTGCTTATACTAGCGGCTCCTACAATGAGCAGTTCTTC
cdr3_aa: CSAYTSGSYNEQFF
v_call: TRBV20-1
clone_size: NA
d_call: TRBD2
j_call: TRBJ2-1

cdr3_nt: TGCGCCAGCAGCGCAGGGGACAGGTACAGGATGAACACTGAAGCTTTCTTT
cdr3_aa: CASSAGDRYRMNTEAFF
v_call: TRBV5-1
clone_size: NA
d_call: TRBD1
j_call: TRBJ1-1

cdr3_nt: TGCAGTGCTAGGAAGGGTTACGGCTACACCTTC
cdr3_aa: CSARKGYGYTF
v_call: TRBV20-1
clone_size: many
d_call: NA
j_call: TRBJ1-2

cdr3_nt: TGTGCCAGCAGTTTCCGGACAGGGGGCCGAACTGAAGCTTTCTTT
cdr3_aa: CASSFRTGGRTEAFF
v_call: TRBV27
clone_size: many
d_call: TRBD1
j_call: TRBJ1-1

cdr3_nt: TGTGCCAGCATGTTGACAGCCAAATTCACAGATACGCAGTATTTT
cdr3_aa: CASMLTAKFTDTQYF
v_call: TRBV28
clone_size: many
d_call: NA
j_call: TRBJ2-3

cdr3_nt: TGCAGCGTCCTGACAGGCCACCCTTCTGGAAACACCATATATTTT
cdr3_aa: CSVLTGHPSGNTIYF
v_call: TRBV29-1
clone_size: medium-sized
d_call: NA
j_call: TRBJ1-3

cdr3_nt: TGTGCCAGCACCCATACGGGGGACGCAACTAATGAAAAACTGTTTTTT
cdr3_aa: CASTHTGDATNEKLFF
v_call: TRBV5-6
clone_size: many
d_call: NA
j_call: TRBJ1-4

cdr3_nt: TGTGCCAGCAGCTTAGCTGGGGGCACAGATACGCAGTATTTT
cdr3_aa: CASSLAGGTDTQYF
v_call: TRBV7-2
clone_size: many
d_call: NA
j_call: TRBJ2-3

cdr3_nt: TGTGCCAGCTTCGACGGCCCGAGCTCCTACAATGAGCAGTTCTTC
cdr3_aa: CASFDGPSSYNEQFF
v_call: TRBV6-2/TRBV6-3
clone_size: medium-sized
d_call: NA
j_call: TRBJ2-1

cdr3_nt: TGTGCCAGCAGCCAAGTTAGCGGCCAAGAGACCCAGTACTTC
cdr3_aa: CASSQVSGQETQYF
v_call: TRBV3-1
clone_size: medium-sized
d_call: NA
j_call: TRBJ2-5

cdr3_nt: TGTGCCAGCAGCTCCGCTAGCGGGAGGGCGGAAAACATTCAGTACTTC
cdr3_aa: CASSSASGRAENIQYF
v_call: TRBV13
clone_size: few
d_call: TRBD2
j_call: TRBJ2-4

cdr3_nt: TGCGCCAGCAGCCAAGATAAGGACAGGGGTCACACCATATATTTT
cdr3_aa: CASSQDKDRGHTIYF
v_call: TRBV4-1
clone_size: medium-sized
d_call: TRBD1
j_call: TRBJ1-3

cdr3_nt: TGTGCCTGGCTGGGAGGGCGGGACAACTACAATGAGCAGTTCTTC
cdr3_aa: CAWLGGRDNYNEQFF
v_call: TRBV30
clone_size: many
d_call: NA
j_call: TRBJ2-1

cdr3_nt: TGTGCCAGCAGCTTGACAGCACATTGGGACACTGAAGCTTTCTTT
cdr3_aa: CASSLTAHWDTEAFF
v_call: TRBV7-2
clone_size: NA
d_call: NA
j_call: TRBJ1-1

cdr3_nt: TGCAGCGTTGGGACAGGGACCAACACTGAAGCTTTCTTT
cdr3_aa: CSVGTGTNTEAFF
v_call: TRBV29-1
clone_size: NA
d_call: TRBD1
j_call: TRBJ1-1

cdr3_nt: TGTGCCAGCAGTGCCACACAGGGTCCAGCCGGGGAGCTGTTTTTT
cdr3_aa: CASSATQGPAGELFF
v_call: TRBV6-5
clone_size: medium-sized
d_call: NA
j_call: TRBJ2-2

cdr3_nt: TGTGCCAGCAGCTTATCAAGGACAGGGAGCTATGGCTACACCTTC
cdr3_aa: CASSLSRTGSYGYTF
v_call: TRBV7-8
clone_size: medium-sized
d_call: TRBD1
j_call: TRBJ1-2

cdr3_nt: TGTGCCAGCAGCTTGGGTCCGTTAAACACTGAAGCTTTCTTT
cdr3_aa: CASSLGPLNTEAFF
v_call: TRBV5-6
clone_size: many
d_call: NA
j_call: TRBJ1-1

cdr3_nt: TGTGCCAGCAGTTGGAGCGGGGGCACAGATACGCAGTATTTT
cdr3_aa: CASSWSGGTDTQYF
v_call: TRBV12-3/TRBV12-4
clone_size: many
d_call: TRBD2
j_call: TRBJ2-3

cdr3_nt: TGTGCCAGCAGCCAAGGGGGTTCAGTGGCCACTGAAGCTTTCTTT
cdr3_aa: CASSQGGSVATEAFF
v_call: TRBV3-1
clone_size: NA
d_call: NA
j_call: TRBJ1-1

cdr3_nt: TGCAGTGCTAGGGCGGGAGGGAGCACCGGGGAGCTGTTTTTT
cdr3_aa: CSARAGGSTGELFF
v_call: TRBV20-1
clone_size: NA
d_call: TRBD2
j_call: TRBJ2-2

cdr3_nt: TGTGCCAGCTCGTTCCTATCGACAGGGAGTGAAAAACTGTTTTTT
cdr3_aa: CASSFLSTGSEKLFF
v_call: TRBV28
clone_size: medium-sized
d_call: TRBD1
j_call: TRBJ1-4

cdr3_nt: TGCAGTGCCATAGCGGGACCGGACGGTATAGCCAAAAACATTCAGTACTTC
cdr3_aa: CSAIAGPDGIAKNIQYF
v_call: TRBV20-1
clone_size: many
d_call: TRBD2
j_call: TRBJ2-4

cdr3_nt: TGTGCCAGCAGCTTGGGCGGGAGCTGGACGGGCGAGCAGTACTTC
cdr3_aa: CASSLGGSWTGEQYF
v_call: TRBV7-9
clone_size: medium-sized
d_call: TRBD2
j_call: TRBJ2-7

cdr3_nt: TGTGCCAGCAGTTACTCGAAGGGGGCAGGGACTGAAGCTTTCTTT
cdr3_aa: CASSYSKGAGTEAFF
v_call: TRBV6-5
clone_size: many
d_call: TRBD1
j_call: TRBJ1-1

cdr3_nt: TGTGCCAGCAGTGTTAAGAACACTGGAAACACCATATATTTT
cdr3_aa: CASSVKNTGNTIYF
v_call: TRBV2
clone_size: NA
d_call: NA
j_call: TRBJ1-3

cdr3_nt: TGTGCCAGCAGTTTAGCGGGAAACGAAAAACTGTTTTTT
cdr3_aa: CASSLAGNEKLFF
v_call: TRBV12-3/TRBV12-4
clone_size: medium-sized
d_call: NA
j_call: TRBJ1-4

cdr3_nt: TGTGCCAGCTCACCGGTCGCCTTCGATCCGAACACTGAAGCTTTCTTT
cdr3_aa: CASSPVAFDPNTEAFF
v_call: TRBV18
clone_size: NA
d_call: NA
j_call: TRBJ1-1

cdr3_nt: TGTGCCAGCTCGACAGGGGGAAGGAATCAGCCCCAGCATTTT
cdr3_aa: CASSTGGRNQPQHF
v_call: TRBV2
clone_size: few
d_call: TRBD1
j_call: TRBJ1-5

cdr3_nt: TGCAGCGTTGAAAGTACATGGACAGGGGGTTGGGAGACCCAGTACTTC
cdr3_aa: CSVESTWTGGWETQYF
v_call: TRBV29-1
clone_size: many
d_call: TRBD1
j_call: TRBJ2-5

cdr3_nt: TGTGCCAGTAGTCCCGCGGGACAGGGGCACACTGAAGCTTTCTTT
cdr3_aa: CASSPAGQGHTEAFF
v_call: TRBV19
clone_size: many
d_call: TRBD1
j_call: TRBJ1-1

cdr3_nt: TGCAGCGTTTTATTGGGAGGCAATCAGCCCCAGCATTTT
cdr3_aa: CSVLLGGNQPQHF
v_call: TRBV29-1
clone_size: medium-sized
d_call: NA
j_call: TRBJ1-5

cdr3_nt: TGTGCCAGCAGTTTAATAGTAGTCAGTGAGCAGTTCTTC
cdr3_aa: CASSLIVVSEQFF
v_call: TRBV12-3/TRBV12-4
clone_size: medium-sized
d_call: NA
j_call: TRBJ2-1

cdr3_nt: TGTGCCAGCAAAATCTCCCACTACGCAACTAATGAAAAACTGTTTTTT
cdr3_aa: CASKISHYATNEKLFF
v_call: TRBV27
clone_size: many
d_call: NA
j_call: TRBJ1-4

cdr3_nt: TGTGCCAGCTCACCCCGACAGGGAGAGTCAACTGAAGCTTTCTTT
cdr3_aa: CASSPRQGESTEAFF
v_call: TRBV18
clone_size: NA
d_call: TRBD1
j_call: TRBJ1-1

cdr3_nt: TGTGCCAGTAGTATAATTCCCAGGAATGAAAAACTGTTTTTT
cdr3_aa: CASSIIPRNEKLFF
v_call: TRBV19
clone_size: few
d_call: NA
j_call: TRBJ1-4

cdr3_nt: TGTGCCAGCAGTGAACTTGTAGCGAACACTGAAGCTTTCTTT
cdr3_aa: CASSELVANTEAFF
v_call: TRBV2
clone_size: many
d_call: NA
j_call: TRBJ1-1

cdr3_nt: TGCGCCAGCAGCCAACCTTTGGGATCGGAAAAACTGTTTTTT
cdr3_aa: CASSQPLGSEKLFF
v_call: TRBV4-1
clone_size: many
d_call: NA
j_call: TRBJ1-4

cdr3_nt: TGCAGCTACTTGAATCGCATAGCGGGAGGGCCGGACGAGCAGTACTTC
cdr3_aa: CSYLNRIAGGPDEQYF
v_call: TRBV29-1
clone_size: many
d_call: TRBD2
j_call: TRBJ2-7

cdr3_nt: TGTGCCAGCAGTTTAGGGGAGAGACGAGCAAACACTGAAGCTTTCTTT
cdr3_aa: CASSLGERRANTEAFF
v_call: TRBV12-3/TRBV12-4
clone_size: many
d_call: NA
j_call: TRBJ1-1

cdr3_nt: TGCAGTGCTAGAGGAACAGAGCGGGAGGGGTTCATGGGAGAGACCCAGTACTTC
cdr3_aa: CSARGTEREGFMGETQYF
v_call: TRBV20-1
clone_size: many
d_call: TRBD2
j_call: TRBJ2-5

cdr3_nt: TGCGCCAGCAGCCAAGATCCGAGACTAGCGTCCGCGAACACCGGGGAGCTGTTTTTT
cdr3_aa: CASSQDPRLASANTGELFF
v_call: TRBV4-1
clone_size: few
d_call: TRBD2
j_call: TRBJ2-2